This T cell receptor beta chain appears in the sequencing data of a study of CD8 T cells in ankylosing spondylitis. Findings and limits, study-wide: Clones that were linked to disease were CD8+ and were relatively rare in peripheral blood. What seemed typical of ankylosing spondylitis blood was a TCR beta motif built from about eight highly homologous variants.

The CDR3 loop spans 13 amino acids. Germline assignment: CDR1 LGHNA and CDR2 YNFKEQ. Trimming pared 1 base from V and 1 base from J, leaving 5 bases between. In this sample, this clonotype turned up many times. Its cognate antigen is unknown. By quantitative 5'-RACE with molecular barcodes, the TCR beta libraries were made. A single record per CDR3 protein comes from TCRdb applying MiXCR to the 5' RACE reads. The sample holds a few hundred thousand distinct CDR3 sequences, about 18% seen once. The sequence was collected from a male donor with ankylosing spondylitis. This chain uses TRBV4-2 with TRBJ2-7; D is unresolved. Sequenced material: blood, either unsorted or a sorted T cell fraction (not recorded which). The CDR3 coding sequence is TGTGCCAGCAGCCAAGGGTTATCCTACGAGCAGTACTTC. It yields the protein CASSQGLSYEQYF.